Given below is one T cell receptor (beta chain) in context. This sample was taken from a study of blood T cell repertoires in COVID-19. Generated by immunoSEQ multiplex PCR, the TCRdb table keeps only in-frame clones and is missing some. The sample has fewer than 700,000 clones, less than 90% seen once. The CDR3 length is 13 residues. Germline CDR1 is GTSNPN and CDR2 is SVGIG (reference sequence). V gave up 1 base and J gave up 2 bases, with 6 bases separating them. Input material: peripheral blood. This clonotype was obtained from a woman aged 50 to 60 with COVID-19, enrolled during active disease. This chain links TRBV30 with TRBJ1-3; D is unclear. DNA for the CDR3: TGTGCCTGGAGTGCCCACACTGGAAACACCATATATTTT. This sequence encodes CAWSAHTGNTIYF.